This TCR beta chain was sequenced in a study of blood T cell repertoires in COVID-19. At the level of the study: From the United States, Italy and Spain came samples of acute and convalescent COVID-19.

TCRdb's table, derived via immunoSEQ multiplex PCR, lists solely in-frame clones and lacks some. The sample yields about 60,000 clones, over 60% seen once. This receptor was taken from a man aged 25-45 years with COVID-19, enrolled during active disease. Input material: peripheral blood.

CDR3 region: CSVEGRGRYNEQFF. CDR3 DNA: TGCAGCGTTGAGGGGAGGGGGAGGTACAATGAGCAGTTCTTC. V usage is TRBV29-1 and J usage is TRBJ2-1, with D tentatively TRBD2 (7 bases). From germline, CDR1 is SQVTM and CDR2 ANQGSEA. The CDR3 consists of 14 residues. V was clipped by 3 bases and J by 4 bases, with 13 bases between them.